This T cell receptor (beta chain) emerged from a study of glioma-infiltrating T cells. TCR alpha and beta CDR3 regions were amplified from RNA using iRepertoire nested multiplex PCR. TCRdb re-called the multiplex PCR reads through MiXCR, storing one row per CDR3 protein. The repertoire consists of 90,000 or so distinct CDR3 sequences, with 35% to 50% occurring once and the leading ten covering 30% to 40%. Germline assignment: CDR1 SGHRS and CDR2 YFSETQ. This CDR3 comprises 14 residues. The sample holds many counts of this clonotype. A junction end diverges from the germline sequence, so it may reflect a read error.

The V gene is TRBV5-1, the J gene TRBJ2-3; 7 bases fit TRBD2. Input material: glioma tissue, nonneoplastic brain tissue, or PBMCs (not recorded which). The TCR was taken from a human donor with low-grade glioma or glioblastoma, undergoing nonglioma brain surgery, or in good health (not recorded which). The CDR3, as DNA: TGTGCCAGCAGCTTGGGAGGGAGCACAGATACGCAGTATTTT. It specifies CASSLGGSTDTQYF.